The source of this T cell receptor beta chain is a study of T cell responses to AZD1222 COVID-19 vaccine. At the level of the study: Second-dose schedules of about 4 or about 12 weeks were combined.

The CDR3 consists of 14 residues. Germline V gene sequence: CDR1 MNHEY, CDR2 SVGEGT. Between the trimmed V and J ends, which lost 6 bases and 5 bases, there was a span of 11 bases. Whole-study findings and limits: Epitopes outside B.1.351 and B.1.1.7 mutated regions reportedly drew nearly half of spike TCRs. Only 5 or 6 people who got AZD1222 tested seropositive at baseline.

Clones were read by immunoSEQ multiplex PCR, and TCRdb kept only the in-frame ones, dropping some. The sample shows around 100,000 clones, about nine tenths of them seen only once. In regard to this clone: Antigen: not known.

The starting material was peripheral blood, obtained on day 0 of AZD1222 vaccination. This receptor was taken from an adult in good health. The chain joins TRBV6-2 or TRBV6-3 to TRBJ1-6, with D tentatively TRBD1 (5 bases). CDR3 protein: CASRPGGDNSPLHF. CDR3 DNA sequence: TGTGCCAGCAGGCCTGGGGGTGATAATTCACCCCTCCACTTT.